Listed below are T cell receptor beta chains from one sample, sequenced in a study of long-term antiretroviral therapy in people with HIV. TCRdb's copy holds only in-frame clones and misses some; the assay was immunoSEQ multiplex PCR. In the table there are thousands of clones, roughly 67% of which are singletons. The starting material was unsorted PBMCs, obtained 0.2 years after starting antiretroviral therapy. The source of these receptors is a man aged 40-49 years with HIV. Each CDR3 is given with its conserved first and last residue.

v_gene,j_gene,CDR3aa
TRBV6-6,TRBJ2-6,CASILPVSGANVLTF
TRBV7-2,TRBJ1-2,CASSFGTGTIYGYTF
TRBV27,TRBJ2-1,CASSPPGQGYNNEQFF
TRBV15,TRBJ1-1,CATSNLNTEAFF
TRBV19,TRBJ1-1,CASSPGDREAFF
TRBV19,TRBJ2-1,CASSIVTGAYNEQFF
TRBV2,TRBJ2-3,CASSEELAGALGDTQYF
TRBV7-9,TRBJ1-2,CASSRQGRGGSNYGYTF
TRBV6-6,TRBJ1-5,CASSYIGRVSNQPQHF
TRBV13,TRBJ2-1,CASSHSSYNEQFF
TRBV5-6,TRBJ2-7,CASSLGGTGEIRQYF
TRBV27,TRBJ1-5,CASSPVYNGNQPQHF
TRBV7-9,TRBJ1-4,CASSLEGWEKLFF
TRBV5-4,TRBJ2-6,CASSPRGGRTGANVLTF
TRBV29-1,TRBJ1-2,CSAQRQDYGYTF
TRBV7-9,TRBJ2-7,CASSYSTSSYEQYF
TRBV2,TRBJ1-1,CASSEGAMITEAFF
TRBV29-1,TRBJ1-4,CSALEVGTGGEKLFF
TRBV18,TRBJ1-2,CASSPGTGSYGYTF